The 26 T cell receptor beta chains in this list originate from one sample, sequenced in a study of T-cell reconstitution after alpha-beta-depleted transplantation in children. Library preparation (for TCRbeta) was performed with unique molecular identifiers. TCRdb recomputed calls from the PCR reads with MiXCR, one row per CDR3 protein. There are under 400,000 distinct CDR3 sequences in the sample; 23% occur only once, and roughly 9.8% lies in the top ten. This specimen consisted of PBMCs, mostly from graft donor cells, obtained 180 days after TCRalphabeta/CD19-depleted stem cell transplant. Receptor source: a male patient between 5 and 17 years old who had a stem cell transplant for acute lymphoblastic leukemia, so the T cells may come from the graft donor.

The chain has TRBV4-1 and TRBJ2-3; D is ambiguous. The CDR3 is 12 residues long. Germline-derived CDR1 and CDR2 are MGHRA and YSYEKL. V was shortened by 3 bases and J by 5 bases, with 6 bases between the two germline ends. DNA of the CDR3: TGCGCCAGCAGCCAGCCTATAGATACGCAGTATTTT. Protein product: CASSQPIDTQYF.

The chain recombines TRBV9 with TRBJ2-1; D perhaps matches TRBD2 (6 bases). There are 15 residues in the CDR3. The V and J ends lost 0 bases and 6 bases respectively, with 13 bases between them. Per germline, CDR1 SGDLS and CDR2 YYNGEE. The CDR3 here is CASSVASGSSNEQFF. The CDR3 DNA reads TGTGCCAGCAGCGTAGCCAGCGGGTCGAGCAATGAGCAGTTCTTC.

This clonotype has only a few counts. V is TRBV4-1 and J is TRBJ2-7; D is unclear. This CDR3 comprises 13 residues. The germline V gene has CDR1 MGHRA and CDR2 YSYEKL. The V end lost 3 bases, the J end lost 3 bases, and 9 bases lay between the germline ends. CDR3 region: CASSHMAFYEQYF. The DNA of the CDR3 is TGCGCCAGCAGCCATATGGCGTTCTACGAGCAGTACTTC.

This clonotype was observed a handful of times. J is TRBJ2-2 and V is TRBV12-3 or TRBV12-4; D ambiguous. The CDR3 loop spans 13 amino acids. V gave up 7 bases and J gave up 3 bases, with 9 bases separating them. In DNA form, the CDR3 reads TGTGCCAGCAACCCCGGCCACACCGGGGAGCTGTTTTTT. It encodes CASNPGHTGELFF.

The chain carries TRBV4-2 and TRBJ2-3; no clear D gene. The CDR3 covers 14 residues. V shed 0 bases and J shed 4 bases, with 8 bases lying between them. The germline V gene has CDR1 LGHNA and CDR2 YNFKEQ. CDR3 residues: CASSQDRASDTQYF. CDR3 coding DNA: TGTGCCAGCAGCCAAGATCGAGCATCAGATACGCAGTATTTT.

The table lists this clonotype with a few counts. The V call is TRBV20-1, the J call TRBJ2-1; D is uncertain. V lost 3 bases and J 0 bases, leaving 12 bases between the germline ends. This CDR3 comprises 15 residues. The germline CDR1 and CDR2 sequences are DFQATT and SNEGSKA (reference sequence). As DNA, the CDR3 is TGCAGTGCTAGTTATTTCGGAAGCTCCTACAATGAGCAGTTCTTC. Protein sequence: CSASYFGSSYNEQFF.

This clonotype was counted between two and nine times. This sequence joins TRBV5-1 and TRBJ2-1; 15 bases fit TRBD2. Germline V gene data show CDR1 as SGHRS and CDR2 as YFSETQ. The V gene end was trimmed by 0 bases and the J gene end by 13 bases; junction bases not matched to a gene: 5. The CDR3 length is 15 residues. CDR3 sequence (DNA): TGCGCCAGCAGCTTGGCAGGACTAGCGGGAGGGCGTCAGTTCTTC. This encodes CASSLAGLAGGRQFF.

This clonotype has more than one count but fewer than ten. The V gene is TRBV20-1, the J gene TRBJ2-7; TRBD1 matches 10 bases. This CDR3 contains 14 residues. V gave up 6 bases and J gave up 5 bases; unmatched junction bases: 10. The germline CDR1 and CDR2 sequences are DFQATT and SNEGSKA (reference sequence). CDR3 nucleotide sequence: TGCAGTGCGGAGGTTGACAGGGGGCCGGACGAGCAGTACTTC. Protein product: CSAEVDRGPDEQYF.

The sample holds a few counts of this clonotype. This chain links TRBV12-3 or TRBV12-4 with TRBJ1-5; tentatively, D is TRBD1 (5 bases). The CDR3 is 16 amino acids. The V end was cut by 4 bases, the J end by 2 bases, with 15 bases between. The CDR3 spells CASSSRGEGGNQPQHF. The CDR3 DNA reads as TGTGCCAGCAGTTCGAGGGGAGAGGGTGGCAATCAGCCCCAGCATTTT.

The CDR3 DNA reads as TGTGCCACCTCGACAGGGGCGAAAGAGACCCAGTACTTC. It yields the protein CATSTGAKETQYF. V and J are TRBV5-8 and TRBJ2-5, with TRBD1 matching over 8 bases. Losses at the gene ends were 9 bases for V and 3 bases for J; bases not matched to a gene: 7. Germline V gene sequence: CDR1 SGHTS, CDR2 YDEGEE. This CDR3 is 13 amino acids long.

The sample holds many counts of this clonotype. The chain couples TRBV5-1 to TRBJ2-4; 12 bases are a match to TRBD2. The V and J ends lost 5 bases and 2 bases, in that order; junction bases with no gene match: 5. CDR3 length: 16 residues. Germline V gene data show CDR1 as SGHRS and CDR2 as YFSETQ. CDR3 sequence (DNA): TGCGCCAGCAGGCCAACTAGCGGGAGGACCAAAAACATTCAGTACTTC. Translation: CASRPTSGRTKNIQYF.

The DNA for the CDR3 is TGCGCCAGCTTCAGTCCGAACACAGATACGCAGTATTTT. This translates into CASFSPNTDTQYF. The chain employs TRBV5-1 and TRBJ2-3, with no clear D. Germline V gene lookup returns CDR1 SGHRS and CDR2 YFSETQ. This CDR3 contains 13 residues. V gave up 7 bases and J gave up 2 bases, with 11 bases separating them.

This chain connects TRBV7-9 to TRBJ2-7; 10 positions agree with TRBD2. This CDR3 comprises 15 residues. Trimming cost V 6 bases and J 5 bases; bases outside gene matches: 10. Germline V CDR1 and CDR2: SEHNR, FQNEAQ (reference sequence). The CDR3 spells CASSLLSGRSDEQYF. CDR3 nucleotides: TGTGCCAGCAGTCTTCTTAGCGGGAGGAGCGACGAGCAGTACTTC.

The genes are TRBV19 and TRBJ2-7; D is possibly TRBD1 or TRBD2 (5 bases each). The length of the CDR3 is 13 residues. CDR1 and CDR2 (germline): LNHDA, SQIVND (reference sequence). V lost 3 bases and J 7 bases, leaving 13 bases between the germline ends. CDR3 DNA: TGTGCCAGTAGTATGGGACGGCGTCGGGAGCAGTACTTC. Its translation: CASSMGRRREQYF.

The chain links TRBV4-1 to TRBJ2-2, with 11 bases fitting TRBD2. The CDR3 runs to 16 residues. With 7 bases clipped from V and 5 bases from J, the junction kept 9 bases outside the gene matches. Germline V CDR1 and CDR2: MGHRA, YSYEKL. This CDR3 reads CASIGDSGRGTGELFF. The CDR3 nucleotides read TGCGCCAGCATAGGTGATAGCGGGAGGGGTACCGGGGAGCTGTTTTTT.

The rearrangement joins TRBV18 to TRBJ2-3, with 10 nucleotides matching TRBD1. The length of the CDR3 is 16 residues. The ends lost 1 base at V and 4 bases at J; junction bases unmatched: 5. Germline V gives CDR1 KGHSH, CDR2 LQKENI. The CDR3 protein is CASSPRGQGNPDTQYF. CDR3 DNA sequence: TGTGCCAGCTCACCACGGGGACAGGGGAATCCAGATACGCAGTATTTT.

The genes are TRBV29-1 and TRBJ2-1; D perhaps matches TRBD2 (5 bases). The CDR3 totals 13 residues. Looked up from germline, CDR1 is SQVTM and CDR2 is ANQGSEA. Between the trimmed V and J ends, which lost 8 bases and 8 bases, there was a span of 19 bases. The chain's CDR3 is CSTPAGLVHEQFF. The CDR3 nucleotides are TGCAGCACCCCAGCCGGACTGGTCCATGAGCAGTTCTTC.

V usage is TRBV6-4 and J usage is TRBJ2-1; no clear D. In germline, CDR1 is MRHNA, CDR2 SNTAGT. V was pared by 2 bases and J by 5 bases, with 7 bases between. This CDR3 has 13 amino acids. CDR3 in amino acids: CASSDQPDNEQFF. The DNA of the CDR3 is TGTGCCAGCAGTGACCAGCCGGACAATGAGCAGTTCTTC.

The V gene is TRBV5-1, the J gene TRBJ1-2, with TRBD1 identical over 7 bases. The germline V gene encodes CDR1 SGHRS and CDR2 YFSETQ. CDR3 length: 15 residues. Trimming removed 2 bases from V and 2 bases from J; junction bases left unmatched: 6. The CDR3 DNA is TGCGCCAGCAGCTTCTACAGGGGAAGCAACTATGGCTACACCTTC. Translating gives CASSFYRGSNYGYTF.

This clonotype was seen many times. The CDR3 DNA reads TGCGCCAGCAGCTTGGGGAGCGGGACCGGCTCCTACGAGCAGTACTTC. Protein: CASSLGSGTGSYEQYF. The chain combines TRBV5-1 with TRBJ2-7; 7 positions agree with TRBD2. The CDR3 sequence is 16 residues long. Trimming took 0 bases from V and 0 from J; bases not matched to a gene: 6. The germline V gene encodes CDR1 SGHRS and CDR2 YFSETQ.

This clonotype was seen only a few times. This chain joins TRBV20-1 and TRBJ2-7, with a possible D match to TRBD2 (6 bases). The CDR3 contains 16 residues. CDR1 is DFQATT and CDR2 is SNEGSKA in the germline V gene (reference sequence). The germline V and J ends were trimmed by 0 bases and 1 base, with 16 bases remaining between them. CDR3 sequence: CSAREGFWAGSYEQYF. CDR3 nucleotides: TGCAGTGCTAGAGAGGGATTTTGGGCGGGGTCCTACGAGCAGTACTTC.

V usage is TRBV20-1 and J usage is TRBJ1-2; tentatively, D is TRBD1 (6 bases). The CDR3 totals 15 residues. CDR1 is DFQATT, CDR2 SNEGSKA, per germline (reference sequence). Trimming took 0 bases from V and 4 from J, leaving 15 bases between them. The CDR3 bases are TGCAGTGCTAGAGATATAAGGGACAATCGCTATGGCTACACCTTC. It is translated as CSARDIRDNRYGYTF.

CDR3 amino acids: CSAPRTPSDEQYF. In nucleotides, the CDR3 is TGCAGTGCTCCCCGGACCCCCAGCGACGAGCAGTACTTC. The V and J genes are TRBV20-1 and TRBJ2-7; no definite D call. Germline V gives CDR1 DFQATT, CDR2 SNEGSKA (reference sequence). CDR3 length equals 13 residues. With 5 bases removed from V and 5 bases from J, the gap between germline ends came to 16 bases.

V usage is TRBV5-1 and J usage is TRBJ2-1, with D perhaps TRBD1 (5 bases). This CDR3 is built from 14 residues. Germline V lookup: CDR1 SGHRS, CDR2 YFSETQ. V dropped 6 bases and J dropped 3 bases, with 13 bases sitting between them. In nucleotides, the CDR3 is TGCGCCAGCACCCAGGGCCCCGGCTACAATGAGCAGTTCTTC. Translated: CASTQGPGYNEQFF.

This sequence joins TRBV5-1 and TRBJ1-2, with a possible D match to TRBD1 (5 bases). Germline V CDR1 and CDR2: SGHRS, YFSETQ. The V gene lost 2 bases and the J gene lost 0 bases, with 17 bases spanning the gap. This CDR3 has 17 residues. Written as DNA, the CDR3 is TGCGCCAGCAGCTTATTTGGGGCCTCCCGAGCTAACTATGGCTACACCTTC. Protein sequence: CASSLFGASRANYGYTF.

This clonotype was observed a handful of times. This chain connects TRBV13 to TRBJ2-7, with D possibly being TRBD1 (5 bases). V gave up 0 bases and J gave up 1 base, with 7 bases separating them. The CDR3 consists of 14 residues. Germline CDR1 and CDR2: PRHDT and FYEKMQ (reference sequence). In nucleotides, the CDR3 is TGTGCCAGCAGCTTAGGACAGGAGTCCTACGAGCAGTACTTC. Protein: CASSLGQESYEQYF.